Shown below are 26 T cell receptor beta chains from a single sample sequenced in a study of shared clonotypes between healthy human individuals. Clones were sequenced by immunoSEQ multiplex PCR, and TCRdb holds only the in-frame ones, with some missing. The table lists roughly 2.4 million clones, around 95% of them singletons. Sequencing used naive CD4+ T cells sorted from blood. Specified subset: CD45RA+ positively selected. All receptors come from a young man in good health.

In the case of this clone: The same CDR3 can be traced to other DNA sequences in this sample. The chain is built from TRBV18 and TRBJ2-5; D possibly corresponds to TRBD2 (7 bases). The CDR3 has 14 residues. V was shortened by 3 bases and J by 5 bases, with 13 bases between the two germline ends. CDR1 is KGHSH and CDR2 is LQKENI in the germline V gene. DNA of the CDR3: TGTGCCAGCTCACCCTCGGGGGGCCCTGAGACCCAGTACTTC. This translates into CASSPSGGPETQYF.

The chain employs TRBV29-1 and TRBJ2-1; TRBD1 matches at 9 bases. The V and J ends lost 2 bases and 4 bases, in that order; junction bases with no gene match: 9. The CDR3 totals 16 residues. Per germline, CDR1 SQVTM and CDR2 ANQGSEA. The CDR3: CSVEYPGQGRYNEQFF. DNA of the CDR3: TGCAGCGTTGAATACCCGGGACAGGGAAGATACAATGAGCAGTTCTTC.

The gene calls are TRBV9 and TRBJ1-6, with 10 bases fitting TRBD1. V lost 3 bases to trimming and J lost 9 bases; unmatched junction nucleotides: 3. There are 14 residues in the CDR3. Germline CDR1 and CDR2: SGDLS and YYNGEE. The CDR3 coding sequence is TGTGCCAGCAGCGACGACAGGGGGCTTTCACCCCTCCACTTT. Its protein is CASSDDRGLSPLHF.

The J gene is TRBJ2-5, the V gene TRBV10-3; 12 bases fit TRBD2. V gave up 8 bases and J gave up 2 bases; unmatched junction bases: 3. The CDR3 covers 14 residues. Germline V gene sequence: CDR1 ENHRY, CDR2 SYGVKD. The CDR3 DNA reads TGTGCCATCGCCCTAGCGGGGGGGCAAGAGACCCAGTACTTC. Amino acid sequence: CAIALAGGQETQYF.

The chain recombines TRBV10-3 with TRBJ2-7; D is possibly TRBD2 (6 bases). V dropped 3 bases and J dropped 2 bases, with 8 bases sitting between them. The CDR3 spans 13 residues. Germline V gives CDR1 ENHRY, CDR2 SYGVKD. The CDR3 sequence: CAISDSGAYEQYF. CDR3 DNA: TGTGCCATCAGTGATTCGGGGGCCTACGAGCAGTACTTC.

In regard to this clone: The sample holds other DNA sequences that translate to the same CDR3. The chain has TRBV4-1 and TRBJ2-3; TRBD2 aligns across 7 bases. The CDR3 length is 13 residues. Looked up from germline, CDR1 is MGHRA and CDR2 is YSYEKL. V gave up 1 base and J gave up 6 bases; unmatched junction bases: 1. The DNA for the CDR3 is TGCGCCAGCAGCCAAGTGGGGGGGGATACGCAGTATTTT. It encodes CASSQVGGDTQYF.

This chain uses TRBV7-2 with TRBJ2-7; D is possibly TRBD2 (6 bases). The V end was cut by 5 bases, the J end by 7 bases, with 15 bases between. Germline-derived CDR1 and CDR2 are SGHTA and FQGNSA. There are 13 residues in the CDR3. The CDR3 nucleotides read TGTGCCAGCAGCCCCTCCGGGGGAGGAGAGCAGTACTTC. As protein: CASSPSGGGEQYF. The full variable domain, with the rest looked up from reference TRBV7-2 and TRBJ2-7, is GAGVSQSPSNKVTEKGKDVELRCDPISGHTALYWYRQSLGQGLEFLIYFQGNSAPDKSGLPSDRFSAERTGGSVSTLTIQRTQQEDSAVYLCASSPSGGGEQYFGPGTRLTVT.

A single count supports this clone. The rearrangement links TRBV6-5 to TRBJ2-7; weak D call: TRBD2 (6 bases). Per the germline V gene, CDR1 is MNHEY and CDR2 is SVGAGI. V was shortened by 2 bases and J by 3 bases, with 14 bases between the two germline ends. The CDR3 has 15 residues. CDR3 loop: CASSYKAGQDYEQYF. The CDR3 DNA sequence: TGTGCCAGCAGTTACAAAGCGGGCCAGGACTACGAGCAGTACTTC.

In DNA form, the CDR3 reads TGTGCCAGCAGCGCACAGGGGGTTTCCTACAATGAGCAGTTCTTC. It is translated as CASSAQGVSYNEQFF. The V and J genes are TRBV11-3 and TRBJ2-1; 8 bases map to TRBD1. This CDR3 comprises 15 residues. Per the germline V gene, CDR1 is SGHNT and CDR2 is YENEEA. The V segment lost 5 bases and the J segment 1 base; nucleotides outside the gene matches: 4.

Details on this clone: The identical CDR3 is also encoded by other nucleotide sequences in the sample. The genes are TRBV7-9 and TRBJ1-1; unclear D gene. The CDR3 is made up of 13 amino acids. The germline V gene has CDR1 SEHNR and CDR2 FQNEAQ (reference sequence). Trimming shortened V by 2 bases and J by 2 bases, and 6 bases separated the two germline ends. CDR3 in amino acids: CASSLRENTEAFF. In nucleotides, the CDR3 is TGTGCCAGCAGCTTAAGGGAAAACACTGAAGCTTTCTTT. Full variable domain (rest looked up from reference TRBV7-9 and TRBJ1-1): DTGVSQNPRHKITKRGQNVTFRCDPISEHNRLYWYRQTLGQGPEFLTYFQNEAQLEKSRLLSDRFSAERPKGSFSTLEIQRTEQGDSAMYLCASSLRENTEAFFGQGTRLTVV.

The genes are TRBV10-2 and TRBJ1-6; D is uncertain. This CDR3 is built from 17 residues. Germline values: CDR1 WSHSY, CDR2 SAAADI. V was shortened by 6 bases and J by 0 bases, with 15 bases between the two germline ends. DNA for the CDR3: TGCGCCAGCAGCGATGCGAGCCTTAGCTCCTATAATTCACCCCTCCACTTT. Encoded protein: CASSDASLSSYNSPLHF.

Here the CDR3 reads CASSGQSYEQYF. In DNA form, the CDR3 reads TGTGCCAGCAGTGGACAATCCTACGAGCAGTACTTC. The chain recombines TRBV6-5 with TRBJ2-7, with a possible D match to TRBD1 (5 bases). This CDR3 has 12 residues. The germline gives CDR1 MNHEY, CDR2 SVGAGI. The V gene lost 5 bases and the J gene lost 1 base, with 6 bases spanning the gap.

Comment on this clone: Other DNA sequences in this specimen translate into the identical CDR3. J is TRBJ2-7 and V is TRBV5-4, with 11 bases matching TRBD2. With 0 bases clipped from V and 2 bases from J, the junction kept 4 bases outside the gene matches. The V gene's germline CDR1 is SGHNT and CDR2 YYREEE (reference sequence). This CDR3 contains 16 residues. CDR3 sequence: CASSLGLAGGTYEQYF. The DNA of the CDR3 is TGTGCCAGCAGCTTGGGCCTAGCGGGAGGAACCTACGAGCAGTACTTC.

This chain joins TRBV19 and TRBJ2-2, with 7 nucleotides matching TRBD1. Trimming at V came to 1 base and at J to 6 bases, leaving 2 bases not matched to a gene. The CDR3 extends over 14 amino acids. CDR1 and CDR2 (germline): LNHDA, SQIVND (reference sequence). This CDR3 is CASSIGQGAGELFF. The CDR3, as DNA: TGTGCCAGTAGTATAGGACAGGGCGCCGGGGAGCTGTTTTTT.

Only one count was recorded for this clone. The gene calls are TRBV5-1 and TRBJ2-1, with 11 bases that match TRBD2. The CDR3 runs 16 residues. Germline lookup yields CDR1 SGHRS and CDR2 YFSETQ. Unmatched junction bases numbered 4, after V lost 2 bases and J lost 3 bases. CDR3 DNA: TGCGCCAGCAGCTTTGGGACTAGCGGAATCTACAATGAGCAGTTCTTC. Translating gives CASSFGTSGIYNEQFF.

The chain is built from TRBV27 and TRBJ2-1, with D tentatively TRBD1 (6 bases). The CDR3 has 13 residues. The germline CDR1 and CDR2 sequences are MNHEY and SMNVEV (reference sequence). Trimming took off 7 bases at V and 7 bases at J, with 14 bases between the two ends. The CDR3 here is CASTFARGNEQFF. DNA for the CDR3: TGTGCCAGCACGTTCGCGAGGGGGAATGAGCAGTTCTTC.

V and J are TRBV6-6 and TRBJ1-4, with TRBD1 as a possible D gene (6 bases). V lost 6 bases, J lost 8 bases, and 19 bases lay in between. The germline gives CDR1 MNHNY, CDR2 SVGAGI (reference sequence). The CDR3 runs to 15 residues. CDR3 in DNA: TGTGCCAGCAGCCTGACTCAGGGGAGTAGGGAAAAACTGTTTTTT. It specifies CASSLTQGSREKLFF.

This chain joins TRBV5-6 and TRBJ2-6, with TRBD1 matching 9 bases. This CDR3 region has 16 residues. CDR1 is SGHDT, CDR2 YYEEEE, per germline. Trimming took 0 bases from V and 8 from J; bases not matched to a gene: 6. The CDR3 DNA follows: TGTGCCAGCAGCTTGGATGGGACAGGGTCCTCCAACGTCCTGACTTTC. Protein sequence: CASSLDGTGSSNVLTF.

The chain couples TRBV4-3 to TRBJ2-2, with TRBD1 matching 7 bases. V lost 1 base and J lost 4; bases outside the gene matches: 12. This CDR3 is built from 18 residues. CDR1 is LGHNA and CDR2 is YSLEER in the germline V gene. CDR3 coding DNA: TGCGCCAGCAGCCAAGGCACAGGGGTAGGCGGGCCCACCGGGGAGCTGTTTTTT. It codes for CASSQGTGVGGPTGELFF.

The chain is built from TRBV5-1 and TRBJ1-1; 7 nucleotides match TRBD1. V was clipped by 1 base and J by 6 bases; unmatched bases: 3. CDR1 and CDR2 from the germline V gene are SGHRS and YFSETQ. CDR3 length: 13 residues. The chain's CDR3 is CASSLTGVPEAFF. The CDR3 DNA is TGCGCCAGCAGCTTGACAGGGGTTCCTGAAGCTTTCTTT.

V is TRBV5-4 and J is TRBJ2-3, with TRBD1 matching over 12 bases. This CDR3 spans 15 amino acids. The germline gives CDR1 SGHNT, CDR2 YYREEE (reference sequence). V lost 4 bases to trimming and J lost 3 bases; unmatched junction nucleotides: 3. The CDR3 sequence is CASSAGQGATDTQYF. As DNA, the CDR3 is TGTGCCAGCAGCGCGGGACAGGGGGCGACAGATACGCAGTATTTT.

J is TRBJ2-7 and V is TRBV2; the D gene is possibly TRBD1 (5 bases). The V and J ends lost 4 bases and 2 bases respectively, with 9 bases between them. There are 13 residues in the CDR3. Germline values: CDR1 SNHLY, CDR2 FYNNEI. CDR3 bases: TGTGCCAGCAGTGTGACACAGGCCTACGAGCAGTACTTC. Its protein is CASSVTQAYEQYF. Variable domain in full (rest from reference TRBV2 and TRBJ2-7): EPEVTQTPSHQVTQMGQEVILRCVPISNHLYFYWYRQILGQKVEFLVSFYNNEISEKSEIFDDQFSVERPDGSNFTLKIRSTKLEDSAMYFCASSVTQAYEQYFGPGTRLTVT.

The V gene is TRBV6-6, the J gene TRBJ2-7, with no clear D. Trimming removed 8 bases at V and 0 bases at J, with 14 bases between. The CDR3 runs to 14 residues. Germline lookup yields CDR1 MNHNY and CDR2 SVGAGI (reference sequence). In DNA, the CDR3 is TGTGCCAGCCGCGAAGGGCTGTACTCCTACGAGCAGTACTTC. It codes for CASREGLYSYEQYF.

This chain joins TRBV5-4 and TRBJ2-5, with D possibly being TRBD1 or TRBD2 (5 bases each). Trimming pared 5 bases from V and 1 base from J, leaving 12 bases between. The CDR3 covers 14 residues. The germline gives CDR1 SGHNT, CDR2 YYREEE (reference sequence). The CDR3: CASRLDGTQETQYF. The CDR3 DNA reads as TGTGCCAGCAGACTGGACGGGACCCAAGAGACCCAGTACTTC. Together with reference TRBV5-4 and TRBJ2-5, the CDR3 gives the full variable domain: ETGVTQSPTHLIKTRGQQVTLRCSSQSGHNTVSWYQQALGQGPQFIFQYYREEENGRGNFPPRFSGLQFPNYSSELNVNALELDDSALYLCASRLDGTQETQYFGPGTRLLVL.

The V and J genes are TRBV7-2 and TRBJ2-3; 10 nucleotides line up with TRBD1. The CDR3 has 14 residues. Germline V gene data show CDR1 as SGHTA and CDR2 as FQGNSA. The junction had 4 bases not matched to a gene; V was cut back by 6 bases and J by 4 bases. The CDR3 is CASSSGTGADTQYF. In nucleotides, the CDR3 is TGTGCCAGCAGTTCCGGGACAGGGGCAGATACGCAGTATTTT.

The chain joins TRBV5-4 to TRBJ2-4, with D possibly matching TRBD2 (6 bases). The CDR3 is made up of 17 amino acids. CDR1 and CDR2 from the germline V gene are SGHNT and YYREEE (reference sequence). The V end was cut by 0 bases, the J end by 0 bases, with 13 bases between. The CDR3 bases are TGTGCCAGCAGCTTGGTTGGGGGGAATCTAGCCAAAAACATTCAGTACTTC. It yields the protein CASSLVGGNLAKNIQYF.